This passage covers 24 T cell receptor beta chains from one sample sequenced in a study of blood T cell repertoires in COVID-19. Assay: immunoSEQ multiplex PCR; the TCRdb copy retains only in-frame clones and omits some. The repertoire holds roughly 410,000 clones, about 90% seen once, with approximately 2.4% in the top ten. The sample consisted of peripheral blood. These receptors originate from a woman aged 55-69 years with COVID-19, enrolled during active disease.

The V call is TRBV12-3 or TRBV12-4, the J call TRBJ2-5, with no clear D. This CDR3 spans 13 amino acids. V lost 8 bases and J lost 5, with 15 bases in between. CDR3 protein: CASCRSFAETQYF. CDR3 DNA: TGTGCCAGCTGCCGTTCCTTTGCGGAGACCCAGTACTTC.

The gene calls are TRBV9 and TRBJ2-1; the match to TRBD2 covers 10 bases. CDR1 and CDR2 from the germline V gene are SGDLS and YYNGEE. The V gene end was trimmed by 3 bases and the J gene end by 3 bases; junction bases not matched to a gene: 3. The CDR3 contains 15 residues. CDR3 in amino acids: CASSDGTSVYNEQFF. CDR3 in DNA: TGTGCCAGCAGCGACGGGACTAGCGTCTACAATGAGCAGTTCTTC.

The chain carries TRBV7-2 and TRBJ1-1; no firm D call. This CDR3 has 14 residues. The V end was cut by 2 bases, the J end by 3 bases, with 10 bases between. Germline V CDR1 and CDR2: SGHTA, FQGNSA. The CDR3 DNA reads TGTGCCAGCAGCTTATTGGGCCCGGACACTGAAGCTTTCTTT. Amino acids: CASSLLGPDTEAFF.

This chain connects TRBV27 to TRBJ1-1; possible D gene TRBD1, 6 bases. The CDR3 totals 16 residues. Germline lookup yields CDR1 MNHEY and CDR2 SMNVEV (reference sequence). V was shortened by 0 bases and J by 5 bases, with 16 bases between the two germline ends. The CDR3 DNA follows: TGTGCCAGCAGTTTATCGGGCGCAGGGGCGGTAACTGAAGCTTTCTTT. Its translation is CASSLSGAGAVTEAFF.

The chain uses TRBV5-1 and TRBJ1-1, with D perhaps TRBD1 (6 bases). Germline assignment: CDR1 SGHRS and CDR2 YFSETQ. The CDR3 length is 15 residues. Trimming took 4 bases from V and 2 from J, leaving 15 bases between them. The CDR3, as DNA: TGCGCCAGCAGCCCTACCCGACAGGATAACACTGAAGCTTTCTTT. This gives the protein CASSPTRQDNTEAFF.

The genes are TRBV19 and TRBJ1-1, with D possibly being TRBD1 (6 bases). Germline loops: CDR1 LNHDA, CDR2 SQIVND (reference sequence). The CDR3 is 15 amino acids. Between the trimmed V and J ends, which lost 3 bases and 1 base, there was a span of 12 bases. The CDR3 DNA reads TGTGCCAGTAGTATTGCAGGACAGAAGAACACTGAAGCTTTCTTT. Protein product: CASSIAGQKNTEAFF.

The chain uses TRBV9 and TRBJ2-2, with D uncertain. The CDR3 extends over 13 amino acids. V lost 1 base to trimming and J lost 2 bases, with 3 bases between them. Germline V gene lookup returns CDR1 SGDLS and CDR2 YYNGEE. The CDR3 loop is CASSVQNTGELFF. The CDR3 DNA reads as TGTGCCAGCAGCGTACAAAACACCGGGGAGCTGTTTTTT. Variable domain in full (rest from reference TRBV9 and TRBJ2-2): DSGVTQTPKHLITATGQRVTLRCSPRSGDLSVYWYQQSLDQGLQFLIQYYNGEERAKGNILERFSAQQFPDLHSELNLSSLELGDSALYFCASSVQNTGELFFGEGSRLTVL.

This clone occurred once. The chain links TRBV25-1 to TRBJ1-2; 11 bases align to TRBD1. The J segment lost 6 bases and the V segment lost 2 bases, leaving 8 bases of the junction unmatched. The CDR3 spans 16 residues. Germline CDR1 is MGHDK and CDR2 is SYGVNS. As DNA, the CDR3 is TGTGCCAGCAGTGAAGGCTGGACAGGGGGCACGAATGGCTACACCTTC. This gives the protein CASSEGWTGGTNGYTF.

This chain connects TRBV7-9 to TRBJ1-2; D is undetermined. Per germline, CDR1 SEHNR and CDR2 FQNEAQ (reference sequence). Trimming left V 5 bases short and J 6 bases short, with 7 bases between. The CDR3 runs to 11 residues. The CDR3 region is CASSPSDGYTF. The CDR3 bases are TGTGCCAGCAGCCCCTCCGATGGCTACACCTTC.

This chain connects TRBV29-1 to TRBJ2-3, with 15 positions matching TRBD2. V dropped 6 bases and J dropped 4; count of bases not matched to a gene: 11. This CDR3 is 17 amino acids long. Germline-derived CDR1 and CDR2 are SQVTM and ANQGSEA. The CDR3 coding sequence is TGCAGCGTAGCAGGACTAGCGGGGGGGAAGGTCGCAGATACGCAGTATTTT. This sequence encodes CSVAGLAGGKVADTQYF.

The rearrangement links TRBV3-1 (or the pseudogene TRBV3-2) to TRBJ1-6; weak D call: TRBD1 (6 bases). This CDR3 has 14 residues. The germline V and J ends were trimmed by 5 bases and 11 bases, with 16 bases remaining between them. Per the germline V gene, CDR1 is LGHDT and CDR2 is YNNKEL (reference sequence). For the CDR3, the DNA is TGTGCCAGCAGCAAAGCCCAGGGGCAAACACCCCTCCACTTT. It translates to CASSKAQGQTPLHF.

The V gene is TRBV14, the J gene TRBJ2-7, with D hard to call. The germline CDR1 and CDR2 sequences are SGHDN and FVKESK. This CDR3 has 13 residues. The ends were cut back, 3 bases at V and 1 base at J, with 7 bases in the middle. The CDR3 DNA sequence: TGTGCCAGCAGCCATGTTCTATCCTACGAGCAGTACTTC. Translation: CASSHVLSYEQYF.

J is TRBJ1-2 and V is TRBV6-5, with D perhaps TRBD1 (5 bases). Germline CDR1 MNHEY, CDR2 SVGAGI. Between the trimmed V and J ends, which lost 10 bases and 0 bases, there was a span of 12 bases. The CDR3 covers 13 residues. This chain's CDR3 is CATSMGPNYGYTF. The CDR3 DNA follows: TGTGCCACTTCCATGGGGCCTAACTATGGCTACACCTTC.

V is TRBV5-1 and J is TRBJ2-1; maybe TRBD2 (5 bases). This CDR3 contains 12 residues. V was shortened by 5 bases and J by 4 bases, with 7 bases between the two germline ends. Germline CDR1 is SGHRS and CDR2 is YFSETQ. CDR3 loop: CASREGYNEQFF. The CDR3 bases are TGCGCCAGCAGAGAGGGATACAATGAGCAGTTCTTC.

CDR3 coding DNA: TGTGCCAGCAGCCCGGAAGCTTTCTTT. It encodes CASSPEAFF. The genes are TRBV9 and TRBJ1-1; D unresolved. The V end was cut by 4 bases, the J end by 8 bases, with 3 bases between. The germline V gene encodes CDR1 SGDLS and CDR2 YYNGEE. This CDR3 spans 9 amino acids.

This clone was seen only once. The V call is TRBV9, the J call TRBJ1-5; 8 nucleotides match TRBD1. The CDR3 is 13 residues long. CDR1 and CDR2 from the germline V gene are SGDLS and YYNGEE. V shed 3 bases and J 12 bases; nucleotides not matched to a gene: 8. The CDR3 DNA sequence: TGTGCCAGCAGCGAGCACCCGGGGACAGGCCAGCATTTT. Its protein is CASSEHPGTGQHF. Full variable domain (rest looked up from reference TRBV9 and TRBJ1-5): DSGVTQTPKHLITATGQRVTLRCSPRSGDLSVYWYQQSLDQGLQFLIQYYNGEERAKGNILERFSAQQFPDLHSELNLSSLELGDSALYFCASSEHPGTGQHFGDGTRLSIL.

CDR3 sequence reads: CASSAPGLQETQYF. CDR3 coding DNA: TGTGCCAGCAGCGCGCCGGGACTCCAAGAGACCCAGTACTTC. This chain links TRBV5-4 with TRBJ2-5; tentative D call: TRBD2 (6 bases). Germline-derived CDR1 and CDR2 are SGHNT and YYREEE (reference sequence). The CDR3 totals 14 residues. Trimming took off 4 bases at V and 1 base at J, with 11 bases between the two ends.

The V and J genes are TRBV11-2 and TRBJ2-1; TRBD1 matches at 7 bases. V lost 3 bases and J lost 3; bases outside the gene matches: 2. Germline V gene data show CDR1 as SGHAT and CDR2 as FQNNGV. The CDR3 has 14 residues. This CDR3 reads CASSFGTVYNEQFF. The CDR3 DNA sequence: TGTGCCAGCAGCTTTGGGACAGTCTACAATGAGCAGTTCTTC.

V usage is TRBV5-6 and J usage is TRBJ2-1, with 7 positions matching TRBD1. Germline CDR1 reads SGHDT; CDR2 reads YYEEEE. Trimming took 0 bases from V and 8 from J; bases not matched to a gene: 2. This CDR3 region has 13 residues. CDR3 nucleotides: TGTGCCAGCAGCTTGGACAGGGGAGATGAGCAGTTCTTC. Translated: CASSLDRGDEQFF.

V is TRBV4-2 and J is TRBJ2-2; possible D gene TRBD1, 5 bases. Trimming left V 0 bases short and J 5 bases short, with 10 bases between. Germline loops: CDR1 LGHNA, CDR2 YNFKEQ. The CDR3 runs to 15 residues. The CDR3 DNA is TGTGCCAGCAGCCAAGAACCAGGGCAGACCGGGGAGCTGTTTTTT. It codes for CASSQEPGQTGELFF.

In this sample, this clone turned up once. This chain uses TRBV6-1 with TRBJ1-5, with 8 bases lining up with TRBD1. The CDR3 length is 18 residues. The germline V gene encodes CDR1 MNHNS and CDR2 SASEGT. V shed 2 bases and J 0 bases; nucleotides not matched to a gene: 9. The CDR3 loop reads CASSEYDRGGHSNQPQHF. DNA for the CDR3: TGTGCCAGCAGTGAATACGACAGGGGAGGCCATAGCAATCAGCCCCAGCATTTT.

The chain employs TRBV7-6 and TRBJ2-7; TRBD2 matches at 8 bases. The V gene end was trimmed by 5 bases and the J gene end by 1 base; junction bases not matched to a gene: 7. This CDR3 is built from 15 residues. CDR1 is SGHVS, CDR2 FNYEAQ, per germline. The CDR3 sequence is CASSPWTSSSYEQYF. The CDR3 DNA is TGTGCCAGCAGCCCCTGGACTAGCTCTTCCTACGAGCAGTACTTC.

About this clone: The identical CDR3 is also encoded by other nucleotide sequences in the sample. The chain is built from TRBV12-3 or TRBV12-4 and TRBJ2-1; D unclear. This CDR3 spans 13 amino acids. V lost 2 bases to trimming and J lost 4 bases, with 6 bases between them. This chain's CDR3 is CASSLRGYNEQFF. The CDR3 DNA reads TGTGCCAGCAGTTTACGAGGATACAATGAGCAGTTCTTC.

The rearrangement joins TRBV19 to TRBJ1-1, with no clear D. Trimming left V 2 bases short and J 1 base short, with 17 bases between. The CDR3 runs 17 residues. Germline V gives CDR1 LNHDA, CDR2 SQIVND (reference sequence). CDR3 amino acids: CASSIPPSGSGNTEAFF. The CDR3 nucleotides read TGTGCCAGTAGTATACCCCCGTCGGGGTCCGGGAACACTGAAGCTTTCTTT.